This T cell receptor beta chain was recovered during a study of T cells in Graves' hyperthyroidism and ophthalmopathy. Study results and limitations: Clonotypes that were expanded in thyroid above 0.001 mostly appeared in blood too.

Newly diagnosed hyperthyroidism patients aged 18 to 65 years had disease lasting under 2 months. Lactation, pregnancy, other autoimmune disease or uncontrolled infection excluded patients. Diagnosis rested on symptoms, serum thyroxine and TRAb, thyroid ultrasound, and orbital computed tomography. Germline CDR1 and CDR2: GTSNPN and SVGIG (reference sequence). Trimming removed 3 bases at V and 2 bases at J, with 19 bases between. The CDR3 runs 16 residues. This clonotype was observed many times. Its antigen is currently unknown. RNA transcripts gave rise to amplified TCR beta CDR3 regions. Primed by the HTBI set, a first-round RT-PCR was run on the TCR CDR3. Using its own MiXCR run on the multiplex PCR reads, TCRdb lists one record per CDR3 protein. The sample records approximately 620,000 distinct CDR3 sequences, around 13% being singletons.

The sample was blood. This receptor was taken from a woman in her twenties or thirties with Graves' hyperthyroidism that later progressed to Graves' ophthalmopathy. This chain links TRBV30 with TRBJ1-1; maybe TRBD1 (6 bases). CDR3 sequence reads: CAWRDFGGAGNTEAFF. DNA of the CDR3: TGTGCCTGGAGAGATTTTGGGGGGGCGGGAAACACTGAAGCTTTCTTT.